These 23 T cell receptor beta chains came from one sample sequenced in a study of PD-L1 blockade in urothelial cancer. TCRdb keeps only in-frame clones here, not all; method: immunoSEQ multiplex PCR. The table includes some 100,000 clones, 80% to 90% detected once. Time point indicated: pretreatment peripheral blood. This specimen consisted of PBMCs, obtained around atezolizumab (anti-PD-L1) treatment. Receptor source: a woman older than 75 with urothelial cancer.

The chain links TRBV28 to TRBJ2-4, with TRBD2 matching 7 bases. Germline CDR1 reads MDHEN; CDR2 reads SYDVKM. The ends lost 5 bases at V and 11 bases at J; junction bases unmatched: 12. The CDR3 has 14 residues. In DNA form, the CDR3 reads TGTGCCAGCAGTCTCCCGGGGACTAAAGTAGTTCAGTACTTC. Translation gives CASSLPGTKVVQYF.

V gene TRBV30 combines with J gene TRBJ1-5; a possible D gene is TRBD1 (5 bases). Germline V lookup: CDR1 GTSNPN, CDR2 SVGIG (reference sequence). The CDR3 is 15 amino acids. Trimming took 2 bases from V and 1 from J, leaving 12 bases between them. The DNA of the CDR3 is TGTGCCTGGAGTCGGGACTCTTTAAGCAATCAGCCCCAGCATTTT. It encodes CAWSRDSLSNQPQHF. Full variable domain (remainder filled in from reference TRBV30 and TRBJ1-5): SQTIHQWPATLVQPVGSPLSLECTVEGTSNPNLYWYRQAAGRGLQLLFYSVGIGQISSEVPQNLSASRPQDRQFILSSKKLLLSDSGFYLCAWSRDSLSNQPQHFGDGTRLSIL.

This clone was recorded a few times. The V gene is TRBV2, the J gene TRBJ2-7; D is uncertain. The CDR3 has 11 amino acids. Germline V gene sequence: CDR1 SNHLY, CDR2 FYNNEI. Trimming took 10 bases from V and 2 from J, leaving 9 bases between them. This chain's CDR3 is CATQIAYEQYF. CDR3 DNA sequence: TGTGCCACCCAAATAGCCTACGAGCAGTACTTC. Variable domain in full (rest from reference TRBV2 and TRBJ2-7): EPEVTQTPSHQVTQMGQEVILRCVPISNHLYFYWYRQILGQKVEFLVSFYNNEISEKSEIFDDQFSVERPDGSNFTLKIRSTKLEDSAMYFCATQIAYEQYFGPGTRLTVT.

This rearrangement joins TRBV28 to TRBJ1-4; no definite D call. CDR1 and CDR2 from the germline V gene are MDHEN and SYDVKM. The V end was cut by 6 bases, the J end by 0 bases, with 14 bases between. This CDR3 has 16 amino acids. CDR3 protein: CASSPRTLATNEKLFF. The CDR3 DNA reads as TGTGCCAGCAGCCCCCGGACTCTTGCAACTAATGAAAAACTGTTTTTT.

The sample holds a few counts of this clone. V gene TRBV7-9 combines with J gene TRBJ1-2; D perhaps matches TRBD1 (6 bases). This CDR3 has 15 residues. Trimming cost V 4 bases and J 5 bases, with 17 bases left between them. CDR1 and CDR2 from the germline V gene are SEHNR and FQNEAQ (reference sequence). The CDR3 DNA sequence: TGTGCCAGCAGCTCCCGGGACAAGCAGGTTTATGGCTACACCTTC. Its translation is CASSSRDKQVYGYTF.

J is TRBJ2-1 and V is TRBV20-1, with 7 bases aligning to TRBD2. CDR3 length equals 11 residues. Germline CDR1 DFQATT, CDR2 SNEGSKA (reference sequence). The V segment lost 3 bases and the J segment 8 bases; nucleotides outside the gene matches: 1. CDR3 amino acids: CSASGRHEQFF. The DNA of the CDR3 is TGCAGTGCTAGCGGGAGGCATGAGCAGTTCTTC.

The chain is built from TRBV30 and TRBJ2-7; D possibly corresponds to TRBD1 (6 bases). V lost 0 bases and J 5 bases, leaving 17 bases between the germline ends. The CDR3 is 15 amino acids. The germline V gene has CDR1 GTSNPN and CDR2 SVGIG (reference sequence). The CDR3 protein is CAWSVGGGAIHEQYF. The CDR3 region has the DNA TGTGCCTGGAGTGTTGGTGGGGGCGCGATACACGAGCAGTACTTC.

The chain combines TRBV6-1 with TRBJ1-5, with D perhaps TRBD1 (5 bases). This CDR3 spans 14 amino acids. V lost 7 bases and J lost 6, with 16 bases in between. CDR1 is MNHNS, CDR2 SASEGT, per germline. The CDR3 reads CASKDSAGGQPQHF. The CDR3, as DNA: TGTGCCAGCAAGGATTCGGCCGGGGGTCAGCCCCAGCATTTT.

The V gene is TRBV7-9, the J gene TRBJ1-4, with 8 bases matching TRBD1. This CDR3 comprises 14 residues. The V gene end was trimmed by 5 bases and the J gene end by 8 bases; junction bases not matched to a gene: 7. The V gene's germline CDR1 is SEHNR and CDR2 FQNEAQ (reference sequence). The CDR3 region has the DNA TGTGCCAGCAGCACGACAGGGGCGGTCGAAAAACTGTTTTTT. As protein: CASSTTGAVEKLFF.

The chain employs TRBV28 and TRBJ1-1; possibly TRBD1 for D (6 bases). The CDR3 runs 13 residues. Trimming removed 8 bases from V and 0 bases from J, with 10 bases in between. Germline V gene data show CDR1 as MDHEN and CDR2 as SYDVKM. The CDR3: CASGTLMNTEAFF. The CDR3 bases are TGTGCCAGCGGGACACTGATGAACACTGAAGCTTTCTTT.

This chain joins TRBV11-3 and TRBJ1-1; D gene unclear. The V and J ends lost 0 bases and 4 bases respectively, with 6 bases between them. This CDR3 comprises 13 residues. The germline V gene encodes CDR1 SGHNT and CDR2 YENEEA. The CDR3 spells CASSLDRGTEAFF. The CDR3 region has the DNA TGTGCCAGCAGCTTAGATCGGGGCACTGAAGCTTTCTTT.

The gene calls are TRBV20-1 and TRBJ2-1; possibly TRBD1 for D (6 bases). Germline-derived CDR1 and CDR2 are DFQATT and SNEGSKA (reference sequence). V lost 3 bases and J lost 12, with 12 bases in between. The CDR3 is 11 amino acids. The CDR3 is CSASRGGWQFF. CDR3 nucleotides: TGCAGTGCTAGTCGAGGGGGATGGCAGTTCTTC.

This chain links TRBV25-1 with TRBJ1-1, with 12 bases lining up with TRBD1. Trimming at V came to 4 bases and at J to 6 bases, leaving 15 bases not matched to a gene. CDR3 length equals 18 residues. Germline V gene lookup returns CDR1 MGHDK and CDR2 SYGVNS. The CDR3 sequence: CASSVYYPGQGARAEAFF. The CDR3 region has the DNA TGTGCCAGCAGTGTGTACTATCCGGGACAGGGGGCGCGGGCTGAAGCTTTCTTT.

This chain connects TRBV6-1 to TRBJ1-2; 7 bases agree with TRBD1. V lost 6 bases, J lost 2 bases, and 6 bases stayed unmatched. In germline, CDR1 is MNHNS, CDR2 SASEGT. The CDR3 length is 14 residues. The CDR3: CASRESTGNYGYTF. For the CDR3, the DNA is TGTGCCAGCAGGGAATCGACAGGGAACTATGGCTACACCTTC.

The sample holds a few counts of this clone. The chain couples TRBV20-1 to TRBJ2-2; TRBD1 might be the D (5 bases). The CDR3 runs 11 residues. V dropped 6 bases and J dropped 4 bases, with 6 bases sitting between them. Germline values: CDR1 DFQATT, CDR2 SNEGSKA (reference sequence). The CDR3 sequence is CSARVTGELFF. Here the CDR3 DNA reads TGCAGTGCCAGGGTCACCGGGGAGCTGTTTTTT.

The rearrangement uses TRBV2 and TRBJ2-1, with TRBD2 matching over 8 bases. This CDR3 has 12 amino acids. Losses at the gene ends were 7 bases for V and 5 bases for J; bases not matched to a gene: 1. The germline CDR1 and CDR2 sequences are SNHLY and FYNNEI. This CDR3 is CASKRGNNEQFF. DNA of the CDR3: TGTGCCAGCAAGCGGGGGAACAATGAGCAGTTCTTC.

This chain joins TRBV7-2 and TRBJ1-1, with D perhaps TRBD1 (6 bases). Trimming removed 1 base from V and 7 bases from J, with 16 bases in between. This CDR3 region has 15 residues. Germline V gene sequence: CDR1 SGHTA, CDR2 FQGNSA. The CDR3 reads CASSLDRALIREAFF. The CDR3, as DNA: TGTGCCAGCAGCTTAGACAGGGCCCTTATTCGTGAAGCTTTCTTT.

The rearrangement uses TRBV6-5 and TRBJ2-7, with 7 bases lining up with TRBD1. V was clipped by 6 bases and J by 3 bases; unmatched bases: 5. This CDR3 spans 13 amino acids. Germline CDR1 MNHEY, CDR2 SVGAGI. The CDR3 nucleotides are TGTGCCAGCAGAAGGACAGGAAACTACGAGCAGTACTTC. It translates to CASRRTGNYEQYF.

The chain joins TRBV2 to TRBJ1-2, with D possibly being TRBD1 (5 bases). In germline, CDR1 is SNHLY, CDR2 FYNNEI. The CDR3 length is 16 residues. Trimming shortened V by 5 bases and J by 3 bases, and 19 bases separated the two germline ends. The CDR3 DNA sequence: TGTGCCAGCAGTAGCCGGGGGGACCTAGATTACTATGGCTACACCTTC. Translated, it gives CASSSRGDLDYYGYTF.

The chain uses TRBV28 and TRBJ2-7, with 8 bases identical to TRBD1. Losses at the gene ends were 4 bases for V and 2 bases for J; bases not matched to a gene: 10. Germline V gives CDR1 MDHEN, CDR2 SYDVKM. This CDR3 spans 16 amino acids. The CDR3 spells CASSSTRTGITYEQYF. CDR3 coding DNA: TGTGCCAGCAGTTCAACTCGGACAGGGATTACCTACGAGCAGTACTTC.

The V and J genes are TRBV5-6 and TRBJ1-3; maybe TRBD1 (5 bases). The germline gives CDR1 SGHDT, CDR2 YYEEEE. CDR3 length equals 14 residues. V lost 1 base and J 1 base, leaving 6 bases between the germline ends. The CDR3 sequence: CASSLPGSGNTIYF. Written as DNA, the CDR3 is TGTGCCAGCAGCTTGCCAGGGTCTGGAAACACCATATATTTT.

The rearrangement links TRBV30 to TRBJ1-5; D unresolved. The germline gives CDR1 GTSNPN, CDR2 SVGIG (reference sequence). The CDR3 extends over 14 amino acids. The ends were cut back, 0 bases at V and 1 base at J, with 7 bases in the middle. In DNA, the CDR3 is TGTGCCTGGAGTGTCAGGTCCAGCAATCAGCCCCAGCATTTT. Protein product: CAWSVRSSNQPQHF.

The V call is TRBV28, the J call TRBJ2-7, with 7 bases fitting TRBD1. The CDR3 runs 11 residues. Germline V gene data show CDR1 as MDHEN and CDR2 as SYDVKM. Trimming cost V 4 bases and J 13 bases; bases outside gene matches: 7. The CDR3, as DNA: TGTGCCAGCAGTTATGACAGGGATCTCTACTTC. Translating gives CASSYDRDLYF. Complete variable domain (other parts from reference TRBV28 and TRBJ2-7): DVKVTQSSRYLVKRTGEKVFLECVQDMDHENMFWYRQDPGLGLRLIYFSYDVKMKEKGDIPEGYSVSREKKERFSLILESASTNQTSMYLCASSYDRDLYFGPGTRLTVT.